What follows describes a single T cell receptor (beta chain). Its antigen remains unknown. The data were taken from a study of cytomegalovirus exposure and HLA in healthy donors. Study-level background: Earlier findings included approximately 120 million unique TCR beta sequences obtained from 180 million or so T cells.

PCR used 60 Vbeta primers and 13 Jbeta primers. TCRdb's table, derived via immunoSEQ multiplex PCR, lists solely in-frame clones and lacks some. The sample lists some 210,000 clones, 77% seen once, with less than 2.5% in the top ten. Study-wide results and limits: A later analysis linked a missense variant in DCLRE1C to the trimming of TCR beta V and J genes. At a 0.05 false discovery rate, a later analysis found about 17,000 TCR beta sequences to be associated with HLA alleles.

The source is a young woman in good health and CMV-seropositive. Sequencing was done on a sample of PBMCs.

CDR3 protein: CASIGQTFWGSYEQYF. Here the CDR3 DNA reads TGTGCCAGTATCGGACAGACCTTTTGGGGCTCCTACGAGCAGTACTTC. The rearrangement joins TRBV19 to TRBJ2-7; TRBD1 is a possible D gene (6 bases). V was cut by 7 bases and J by 0 bases, with 19 bases left in between. From germline, CDR1 is LNHDA and CDR2 SQIVND (reference sequence). The CDR3 loop spans 16 amino acids.